This record looks at one T cell receptor (beta chain) sequence and its context. This sample stems from a study of blood T cell repertoires in COVID-19. As for the study in general: Sample material is recorded as cDNA or gDNA derived from T cells, B-cell-depleted T cells, or PBMCs.

Profiling relied on immunoSEQ multiplex PCR, and the TCRdb table lists in-frame clones only, not all of them. The table shows approximately 76,000 clones, with 82% occurring only once. The CDR3 covers 15 residues. V shed 4 bases and J 2 bases; nucleotides not matched to a gene: 3. Germline CDR1 reads MNHEY; CDR2 reads SMNVEV (reference sequence). Sequenced input: peripheral blood. This rearrangement joins TRBV27 to TRBJ2-5; TRBD2 agrees at 11 bases. The source of this sequence is a man aged 50 to 60 with acute or convalescent COVID-19. CDR3 in amino acids: CASSSLAGGQETQYF. CDR3 nucleotide sequence: TGTGCCAGCAGTTCCTTAGCGGGAGGGCAAGAGACCCAGTACTTC.